This TCR beta chain was identified during a study of early T cells in non-severe SARS-CoV-2 infection. This clonotype was detected ten times or more. Germline assignment: CDR1 MNHNY and CDR2 SVGAGI (reference sequence). The V end lost 2 bases, the J end lost 4 bases, and 15 bases lay between the germline ends. CDR3 length: 16 amino acids. TCRdb reprocessed the 5' RACE reads via MiXCR and lists one record per CDR3 protein. This table has 26,000 or so distinct CDR3 sequences, 4% to 4.5% appearing once. Material for sequencing was whole blood. The origin of this receptor is an adult who was a healthcare worker with PCR-confirmed SARS-CoV-2 infection or an uninfected control (not recorded which). The genes are TRBV6-6 and TRBJ1-5, with a possible D match to TRBD1 (5 bases). The CDR3 protein is CASSYGSGSLNQPQHF. The DNA of the CDR3 is TGTGCCAGCAGTTACGGTTCAGGGTCTCTAAATCAGCCCCAGCATTTT.